This T cell receptor (beta chain) was captured by sequencing in a study of T cell repertoires in cytomegalovirus infection. Overall study: CMV epitopes used comprised recently identified HLA-C-restricted ones and well-studied HLA-B-restricted ones.

The sample holds a few counts of this clonotype. Its antigen remains unidentified. Findings of the study overall: CMV-specific TCR beta clonotypes restricted by HLA-C were the ones dominating the ex vivo response. People with CMV and the relevant HLA were identified by cumulative public TCR beta family frequency.

TCRdb re-called the reads through MiXCR, storing one row per CDR3 protein. The sample lists tens of thousands of distinct CDR3 sequences, over 20% occurring once. The clonotype originates from a human donor in good health (CMV status not recorded). Some clones in this sample may be carry-over from other donors' samples. The source material was CD8+ T cells from cultured PBMCs, sampled from culture after CMV antigen stimulation.

The CDR3 region is CASSLLDRFKNTEAFF. The CDR3 DNA follows: TGTGCCAGCAGTTTACTCGACAGATTTAAGAACACTGAAGCTTTCTTT. The genes are TRBV6-2 or TRBV6-3 and TRBJ1-1, with D possibly TRBD1 on 5 matching bases. V lost 4 bases, J lost 1 base, and 16 bases lay in between. The CDR3 has 16 residues. Germline V gene lookup returns CDR1 MNHEY and CDR2 SVGEGT.